This is a list of T cell receptor beta chains from one sample in a study. MiXCR, applied by TCRdb to the 5' RACE reads, yields one record per CDR3 protein. The table shows about 57,000 distinct CDR3 sequences, with roughly 28% occurring only once. The sequencing input was tumor-infiltrating Tregs sorted from the breast tumor. These receptor sequences come from a female donor with breast cancer. CDR3s leave out the opening cysteine and the closing phenylalanine or tryptophan. A D gene is named only where the DNA matches it firmly.

>TRBV3-1|TRBJ1-1|TRBD1
ASSQDQGDTEAF
>TRBV15|TRBJ2-1|TRBD1
ATSRGGQGSRGEQF
>TRBV5-1|TRBJ2-2|TRBD2
ASSFGSGSGTGELF
>TRBV7-2|TRBJ2-7|-
ASGWGLGEQY
>TRBV7-2|TRBJ2-5|-
ASSPPRGGPGTQY
>TRBV18|TRBJ1-1|-
ASSPSDDTEAF
>TRBV20-1|TRBJ2-7|TRBD1
SAVARGQSGGSYELY
>TRBV6-6|TRBJ1-5|TRBD1
ASSGRTGMSRNQPQH
>TRBV20-1|TRBJ2-7|-
SATPTLRVSYEQY
>TRBV12-3/TRBV12-4|TRBJ2-1|-
ASSLGLTNNEQF
>TRBV5-1|TRBJ2-3|TRBD2
AGSTGLAGGSTDTQY
>TRBV12-3/TRBV12-4|TRBJ2-6|TRBD1
ASTLNTGGSSGANVLT
>TRBV4-1|TRBJ2-1|TRBD2
ASSQDRLAGYEQF
>TRBV6-2/TRBV6-3|TRBJ2-2|-
ASRERPTGELF
>TRBV28|TRBJ2-5|-
ASSFRRETQY
>TRBV27|TRBJ2-1|-
ASSEGRGAYNEQF
>TRBV9|TRBJ2-5|TRBD2
AGSVAGGPQETQY
>TRBV6-5|TRBJ2-7|TRBD1
ASKVGQGIYEQY
>TRBV7-9|TRBJ2-5|TRBD2
ASSVGGLAEAETQY
>TRBV20-1|TRBJ1-5|-
SASTGSNQPQH
>TRBV5-1|TRBJ1-3|-
ASSLGRTELSGNTIY
>TRBV20-1|TRBJ2-7|TRBD1
SAVTGTGEREQY
>TRBV5-1|TRBJ2-3|TRBD1
ASSLQGTGGDTQY
>TRBV5-1|TRBJ2-7|-
ASEADGSYEQY
>TRBV3-1|TRBJ1-1|-
ASSPWAGMNTEAF
>TRBV6-1|TRBJ1-5|TRBD1
ASRTGQGNQPQH
>TRBV4-1|TRBJ1-6|-
ASSQGQDGYSPLH
>TRBV15|TRBJ2-7|TRBD2
ATSRDWTSGTRV
>TRBV20-1|TRBJ1-6|TRBD1
SAFARDRTYNSPLH
>TRBV6-1|TRBJ2-7|-
ASSDTPFPPGEQY
>TRBV5-1|TRBJ2-1|TRBD2
ASSPGTSGTNSYNEQF
>TRBV7-6|TRBJ2-7|-
ASSPQSRAYQY
>TRBV6-1|TRBJ1-6|TRBD1
ASSEEARGPYSYSPLH
>TRBV12-3/TRBV12-4|TRBJ1-3|-
ASSVTGRSGNTIY
>TRBV7-8|TRBJ1-4|-
ASSSPAEKLF
>TRBV6-5|TRBJ1-2|-
ASSYSARKQGIYGYT
>TRBV20-1|TRBJ2-2|-
SARDPRAGNTGELF
>TRBV5-1|TRBJ2-3|-
ASSPALWDTQY
>TRBV20-1|TRBJ2-7|-
SARRDSSYEQY
>TRBV4-1|TRBJ2-2|-
ASSQDERGGTGELF
>TRBV6-2/TRBV6-3|TRBJ2-3|-
ASSSGGNTDTQY
>TRBV7-9|TRBJ2-7|-
ASRQKDGREQY
>TRBV5-1|TRBJ2-3|-
ASSLFSTANTDTQY
>TRBV11-2|TRBJ1-2|-
ASSSEFYGYT
>TRBV12-3/TRBV12-4|TRBJ2-7|TRBD2
ASSLGTSRGEQY
>TRBV20-1|TRBJ1-1|-
SARGRRFFGDPIRNTEAF
>TRBV15|TRBJ2-2|-
ATSSPQGWGGELF
>TRBV24-1|TRBJ1-1|-
ATSDGVMAF
>TRBV20-1|TRBJ2-3|-
SARDLRDPGSADTQY
>TRBV19|-|-
ARSRGEYNEQY
>TRBV12-3/TRBV12-4|TRBJ2-2|TRBD2
ASSLSTSGRSDTGELF
>TRBV6-1|TRBJ2-6|-
ASSVQGPGANVLT
>TRBV25-1|TRBJ2-5|TRBD2
ASRGRVAGVEETQY
>TRBV7-2|TRBJ2-5|TRBD2
ASSSSGRWETQY
>TRBV30|TRBJ1-1|-
AWSALGGWGTEAF
>TRBV27|TRBJ2-6|-
ASSPLT
>TRBV28|TRBJ2-4|TRBD1
ASSSPGQGKNIQY
>TRBV2|TRBJ2-3|-
ASSELEVDTQY
>TRBV6-1|TRBJ2-3|-
ASNAGVFHGNTDTQY